This T cell receptor beta chain was documented in a study of Tregs in tolerant kidney transplant recipients. Assay used: immunoSEQ multiplex PCR; TCRdb lists only in-frame clones, some missing. The sample totals more than 11,000 clones; its top ten clones hold roughly 29%. In regard to this clone: Its specificity is unknown. The read terminates 3 residues ahead of where the CDR3 ends, so the germline J gene completes it.

Recipients received nonmyeloablative bone marrow transplants from related graft donors, with transient mixed chimerism. Study-wide results and limits: Activated donor B cell expansion appeared to reveal the most relevant donor-specific TCRbeta repertoire. Biological reproducibility was not directly addressed, but technical replication error appeared minimal. Some patients' samples used different primers over time, so nucleotide sequences weren't comparable. The small number of patients limits these findings pending further validation.

CDR1 and CDR2 (germline): SGHVS, FNYEAQ. The CDR3 totals 17 residues. The sequenced sample was CD8+ T cells from blood (PBMCs), obtained 6 months after the transplant. The origin of this receptor is a human patient who received a combined kidney and bone marrow transplant. T cells may partly derive from the graft donor. J is TRBJ1-2 and V is TRBV7-6; TRBD1 might be the D (5 bases). The part of the CDR3 DNA that was read is TGTGCCAGCAGCCCCTTGGGAGGGGCTATAGTGAGCGATGAC. This translates into CASSPLGGAIVSDD. The entire CDR3 protein reads CASSPLGGAIVSDDYTF.